This record covers a single T cell receptor beta chain. Antigen specificity is unknown. The sample originates from a study of shared clonotypes between healthy human individuals. Study-wide context: Three CD4 naive, three CD4 memory, two CD8 naive and one CD8 memory plate were used per donor. Findings and limits, study-wide: Non-shared clonotypes showed lower generation probabilities than clonotypes common to all four donors. About 5% of naive CD4 clonotypes were shared across several donors.

The authors distributed each subset's genomic DNA evenly over several immunoSEQ plates. Sequenced by immunoSEQ multiplex PCR; TCRdb stores in-frame clones only, minus some. The sample records some 1.5 million clones, roughly 98% being singletons. The CDR3 runs to 17 residues. V trimming: 1 base; J trimming: 4 bases; junction bases outside the gene matches: 6. Germline assignment: CDR1 SGHTA and CDR2 FQGNSA. The chain couples TRBV7-2 to TRBJ2-1; 11 bases fit TRBD2. Material: naive CD4+ T cells sorted from blood. The subset here: CD45RA+ positively selected. This sequence originates from a man aged 25 to 40 in good health. CDR3 nucleotide sequence: TGTGCCAGCAGCTTAGGTGGCGCTAGCGGGAGGTACAATGAGCAGTTCTTC. This encodes CASSLGGASGRYNEQFF.